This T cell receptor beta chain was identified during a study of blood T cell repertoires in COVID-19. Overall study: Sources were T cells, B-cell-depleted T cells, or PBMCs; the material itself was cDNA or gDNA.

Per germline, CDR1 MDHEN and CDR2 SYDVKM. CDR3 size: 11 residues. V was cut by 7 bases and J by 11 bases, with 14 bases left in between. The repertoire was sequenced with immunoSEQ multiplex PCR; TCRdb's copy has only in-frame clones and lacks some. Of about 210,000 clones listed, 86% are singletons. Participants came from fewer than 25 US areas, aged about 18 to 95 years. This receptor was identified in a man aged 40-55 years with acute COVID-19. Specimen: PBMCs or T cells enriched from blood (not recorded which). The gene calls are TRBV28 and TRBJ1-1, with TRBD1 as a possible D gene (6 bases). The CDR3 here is CASKAGAGAFF. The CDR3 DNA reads TGTGCCAGCAAAGCGGGGGCGGGGGCTTTCTTT.